These 26 T cell receptor beta chains originate from one sample sequenced in a study of T cell repertoires in cytomegalovirus infection. No antigen has been assigned to these receptors. TCRdb passed the reads through MiXCR, listing each CDR3 protein once. The table records around 540,000 distinct CDR3 sequences, around 35% of them present only once. The source material was cultured PBMCs, sampled from culture after CMV antigen stimulation. All receptors come from a human donor in good health (CMV status not recorded). Some clones in this sample may be carry-over from other donors' samples.

The rearrangement links TRBV6-5 to TRBJ2-7, with 7 bases identical to TRBD2. This CDR3 comprises 15 residues. V was pared by 2 bases and J by 3 bases, with 7 bases of the junction left unmatched. Looked up from germline, CDR1 is MNHEY and CDR2 is SVGAGI. The CDR3 DNA follows: TGTGCCAGCAGTTACGGCATTGGCGGGAGCTACGAGCAGTACGTC. Residues: CASSYGIGGSYEQYV.

This clonotype was counted between two and nine times. This chain joins TRBV27 and TRBJ2-1; 8 nucleotides line up with TRBD2. The CDR3 extends over 16 amino acids. Germline lookup yields CDR1 MNHEY and CDR2 SMNVEV (reference sequence). Trimming cost V 3 bases and J 7 bases; bases outside gene matches: 11. The CDR3 loop reads CASSFLAGPPRNEQFF. CDR3 bases: TGTGCCAGCAGTTTTCTAGCGGGTCCCCCAAGGAATGAGCAGTTCTTC.

The chain has TRBV7-9 and TRBJ1-1, with a tentative D call TRBD1 (6 bases). The germline CDR1 and CDR2 sequences are SEHNR and FQNEAQ (reference sequence). The CDR3 has 14 residues. Trimming shortened V by 6 bases and J by 1 base, and 12 bases separated the two germline ends. The CDR3 loop is CASSRGSGNTEAFF. The DNA for the CDR3 is TGTGCCAGCAGTAGGGGGTCAGGGAACACTGAAGCTTTCTTT. The full variable domain, with the rest looked up from reference TRBV7-9 and TRBJ1-1, is DTGVSQNPRHKITKRGQNVTFRCDPISEHNRLYWYRQTLGQGPEFLTYFQNEAQLEKSRLLSDRFSAERPKGSFSTLEIQRTEQGDSAMYLCASSRGSGNTEAFFGQGTRLTVV.

This chain links TRBV4-1 with TRBJ2-1, with 7 bases lining up with TRBD1. V was pared by 7 bases and J by 4 bases, with 16 bases of the junction left unmatched. The CDR3 is 17 residues long. Per germline, CDR1 MGHRA and CDR2 YSYEKL. In DNA form, the CDR3 reads TGCGCCAGCACCCTAGGGGGCCCGGGGCCCTCATACAATGAGCAGTTCTTC. Its protein product is CASTLGGPGPSYNEQFF.

The chain carries TRBV19 and TRBJ1-6; TRBD1 might be the D (5 bases). The CDR3 is 20 amino acids. Trimming shortened V by 7 bases and J by 3 bases, and 28 bases separated the two germline ends. Per germline, CDR1 LNHDA and CDR2 SQIVND (reference sequence). The CDR3 nucleotides are TGTGCCAGTACCGCTCAACCGGCAGGGAAGGGGTTGTTCTATAATTCACCCCTCCACTTT. Translation gives CASTAQPAGKGLFYNSPLHF.

This chain joins TRBV19 and TRBJ2-1, with unresolved D. Germline V CDR1 and CDR2: LNHDA, SQIVND (reference sequence). This CDR3 contains 13 residues. V lost 3 bases to trimming and J lost 8 bases, with 11 bases between them. CDR3 residues: CASSMVLSYEQFF. The CDR3 nucleotides read TGTGCCAGTAGTATGGTTCTCAGCTATGAGCAGTTCTTC.

This chain uses TRBV4-2 with TRBJ1-6, with D unclear. V gave up 1 base and J gave up 7 bases, with 8 bases separating them. Germline V CDR1 and CDR2: LGHNA, YNFKEQ. The CDR3 has 14 residues. The CDR3, as DNA: TGTGCCAGCAGCCAAGTCCAGGAGAATTCACCCCTCCACTTT. This translates into CASSQVQENSPLHF.

This clonotype came up a few times. The gene calls are TRBV7-8 and TRBJ1-5; unclear D gene. V was trimmed by 5 bases and J by 2 bases, leaving 16 bases between them. The germline gives CDR1 SGHVS, CDR2 FQNEAQ. This CDR3 contains 16 residues. CDR3 DNA sequence: TGTGCCAGCAGCGCGACCCTCCTGACGGGCAATCAGCCCCAGCATTTT. This translates into CASSATLLTGNQPQHF.

This clonotype was detected only a few times. This rearrangement joins TRBV12-3 or TRBV12-4 to TRBJ1-1; a weak D match, TRBD1 (5 bases). The CDR3 is 17 residues long. The V end lost 2 bases, the J end lost 1 base, and 17 bases lay between the germline ends. The CDR3 sequence: CASSLPSRGTGNTEAFF. The CDR3 nucleotides are TGTGCCAGCAGTTTACCAAGTCGAGGGACGGGGAACACTGAAGCTTTCTTT.

Many counts were recorded for this clonotype. The chain uses TRBV28 and TRBJ1-5; the match to TRBD1 covers 7 bases. The germline gives CDR1 MDHEN, CDR2 SYDVKM. The CDR3 is made up of 15 amino acids. V was clipped by 6 bases and J by 1 base; unmatched bases: 6. This CDR3 reads CASSTDRESNQPQHF. The CDR3 DNA follows: TGTGCCAGCAGCACCGACAGGGAAAGCAATCAGCCCCAGCATTTT.

This clonotype came up once. In DNA form, the CDR3 reads TGTGCCAGTAGTATGAGATGGTATGGCACTAGGCGGGGGTCACGGTCCGGGGAGCTGTTTTTT. It specifies CASSMRWYGTRRGSRSGELFF. The V and J genes are TRBV19 and TRBJ2-2, with TRBD2 matching 7 bases. Looked up from germline, CDR1 is LNHDA and CDR2 is SQIVND (reference sequence). The CDR3 totals 21 residues. Trimming took 3 bases from V and 6 from J; bases not matched to a gene: 25.

This chain joins TRBV20-1 and TRBJ1-1, with a weak D call TRBD1 (6 bases). The CDR3 contains 17 residues. Trimming pared 1 base from V and 3 bases from J, leaving 21 bases between. Per germline, CDR1 DFQATT and CDR2 SNEGSKA (reference sequence). The CDR3 loop is CSARGARWGARDTEAFF. The CDR3 DNA reads as TGCAGTGCTAGAGGGGCTCGGTGGGGGGCGAGGGACACTGAAGCTTTCTTT.

This clonotype was seen only a few times. V usage is TRBV5-6 and J usage is TRBJ2-1; 8 bases map to TRBD2. V gave up 7 bases and J gave up 7 bases; unmatched junction bases: 10. Germline CDR1 is SGHDT and CDR2 is YYEEEE. CDR3 length: 14 amino acids. The CDR3 DNA reads as TGTGCCAGCGGGAGGAGCGGGAGCGGGAATGAGCAGTTCTTC. Translating it yields CASGRSGSGNEQFF.

V gene TRBV12-3 or TRBV12-4 combines with J gene TRBJ2-5; 8 bases fit TRBD1. V shed 6 bases and J 4 bases; nucleotides not matched to a gene: 16. CDR3 size: 17 residues. In DNA, the CDR3 is TGTGCCAGCAGCCCCAGATCCGGGCAGGGGGCAGCAGAGACCCAGTACTTC. Amino acids: CASSPRSGQGAAETQYF.

This clonotype was counted a few times. The chain couples TRBV20-1 to TRBJ1-6, with 9 bases aligning to TRBD1. CDR1 and CDR2 from the germline V gene are DFQATT and SNEGSKA (reference sequence). There are 15 residues in the CDR3. The trim removed 6 bases at V and 5 bases at J, leaving 8 bases unmatched. The CDR3 nucleotides read TGCAGTGCGGGGACAGGGAACGTTAATAATTCACCCCTCCACTTT. Its translation: CSAGTGNVNNSPLHF.

This clonotype was seen more than once but under ten times. V and J are TRBV5-4 and TRBJ2-3; 11 positions match TRBD2. The CDR3 loop spans 16 amino acids. CDR1 SGHNT and CDR2 YYREEE come from the germline V gene (reference sequence). Trimming at V came to 4 bases and at J to 5 bases, leaving 9 bases not matched to a gene. The CDR3, as DNA: TGTGCCAGCAGCCAAAACAAACTAGCGGGAGTAGATACGCAGTATTTT. It translates to CASSQNKLAGVDTQYF.

The chain links TRBV11-1 to TRBJ2-7, with 7 bases that match TRBD1. V gave up 5 bases and J gave up 3 bases; unmatched junction bases: 10. The CDR3 covers 15 residues. Germline assignment: CDR1 SGHAT and CDR2 FQDESV (reference sequence). CDR3 nucleotides: TGTGCCAGCAGCCTCGGGACAGTAGTGATCTACGAGCAGTACTTC. Residues: CASSLGTVVIYEQYF.

This chain joins TRBV4-1 and TRBJ2-1, with 7 positions matching TRBD2. CDR3 length: 14 residues. Germline lookup yields CDR1 MGHRA and CDR2 YSYEKL. V was pared by 2 bases and J by 10 bases, with 8 bases of the junction left unmatched. The CDR3, as DNA: TGCGCCAGCAGCCAAACCAGCGGGGCTCCGGAGCAGTTCTTC. It is translated as CASSQTSGAPEQFF.

V usage is TRBV2 and J usage is TRBJ2-7, with a weak D call TRBD2 (5 bases). This CDR3 is built from 11 residues. Germline assignment: CDR1 SNHLY and CDR2 FYNNEI. Trimming pared 4 bases from V and 6 bases from J, leaving 7 bases between. This chain's CDR3 is CASSVGGEQYV. The CDR3 bases are TGTGCCAGCAGTGTTGGAGGCGAGCAGTACGTC.

This clonotype was recorded a few times. This chain joins TRBV6-2 or TRBV6-3 and TRBJ2-1; 12 bases are a match to TRBD2. Germline V CDR1 and CDR2: MNHEY, SVGEGT. The V segment lost 2 bases and the J segment 8 bases; nucleotides outside the gene matches: 7. There are 16 residues in the CDR3. CDR3 protein: CASSYRLAGVVDEQFF. The CDR3 nucleotides are TGTGCCAGCAGTTACCGACTAGCGGGAGTAGTTGATGAGCAGTTCTTC.

J is TRBJ2-5 and V is TRBV9, with 10 bases aligning to TRBD2. Losses at the gene ends were 0 bases for V and 2 bases for J; bases not matched to a gene: 10. This CDR3 is 18 amino acids long. The germline V gene encodes CDR1 SGDLS and CDR2 YYNGEE. The CDR3: CASSVGLAGHTLQETQYF. CDR3 nucleotides: TGTGCCAGCAGCGTAGGACTAGCGGGCCATACCTTACAAGAGACCCAGTACTTC.

The chain combines TRBV6-2 or TRBV6-3 with TRBJ1-1; no clear D. Looked up from germline, CDR1 is MNHEY and CDR2 is SVGEGT. This CDR3 contains 14 residues. Between the trimmed V and J ends, which lost 3 bases and 4 bases, there was a span of 12 bases. The CDR3 is CASSYRASFTEAFF. In DNA, the CDR3 is TGTGCCAGCAGTTATCGGGCCTCGTTCACTGAAGCTTTCTTT.

J is TRBJ2-7 and V is TRBV5-1; D is possibly TRBD1 or TRBD2 (5 bases each). CDR3 length: 15 amino acids. In germline, CDR1 is SGHRS, CDR2 YFSETQ. V lost 6 bases and J lost 7, with 23 bases in between. CDR3 loop: CASTKRGPFLGEQYF. The CDR3 DNA sequence: TGCGCCAGCACCAAAAGGGGACCCTTCCTGGGGGAGCAGTACTTC. The whole variable domain, remainder taken from reference TRBV5-1 and TRBJ2-7, is KAGVTQTPRYLIKTRGQQVTLSCSPISGHRSVSWYQQTPGQGLQFLFEYFSETQRNKGNFPGRFSGRQFSNSRSEMNVSTLELGDSALYLCASTKRGPFLGEQYFGPGTRLTVT.

The rearrangement uses TRBV20-1 and TRBJ1-2; unclear D gene. CDR1 and CDR2 from the germline V gene are DFQATT and SNEGSKA (reference sequence). The CDR3 runs to 13 residues. Trimming took off 0 bases at V and 8 bases at J, with 13 bases between the two ends. The CDR3 spells CSARDHRSVGYTF. CDR3 nucleotides: TGCAGTGCTAGAGATCACCGTTCGGTAGGCTACACCTTC.

This clonotype was found a few times. The chain couples TRBV20-1 to TRBJ2-1; 7 bases agree with TRBD2. Unmatched junction bases numbered 12, after V lost 2 bases and J lost 8 bases. This CDR3 comprises 15 residues. Germline CDR1 is DFQATT and CDR2 is SNEGSKA (reference sequence). The CDR3 spells CSARTLAAFSDEQFF. In DNA form, the CDR3 reads TGCAGTGCTAGAACCCTAGCGGCGTTTTCGGATGAGCAGTTCTTC.

A few counts support this clonotype. V and J are TRBV7-4 and TRBJ2-3; 10 bases map to TRBD2. After removal of 1 base from V and 2 bases from J, the junction contained 3 bases not matched to a gene. Per germline, CDR1 SGHVT and CDR2 SQSDAQ. The CDR3 contains 16 residues. CDR3 loop: CASSLEAGGYTDTQYF. The CDR3 DNA reads as TGTGCCAGCAGCTTAGAAGCGGGAGGGTACACAGATACGCAGTATTTT.